This T cell receptor (beta chain) was documented in a study of CD8 T cells in Susac syndrome (dated by TCRdb to 2018 to 2020). A note on the overall study: The study used repertoire sequencing to test whether antigen drove CD8+ T cell activation and differentiation in Susac syndrome.

Results the study describes overall, beyond this receptor: The study acknowledged that relatively few individuals were included in the TCR sequencing and HLA analysis.

Trimming removed 0 bases from V and 5 bases from J, leaving 5 bases between the germline ends. The CDR3, cysteine through phenylalanine, is 14 amino acids long. The DNA shown is the 42-base CDR3, in frame from base 1. The germline V gene encodes CDR1 LGHDT and CDR2 YNNKEL (reference sequence). RNA was extracted using the RNeasy kit, and roughly 0.45 to 1 microgram was reverse transcribed with random hexamers. The immunoSEQ multiplex PCR assay, covering 54 Vbeta and 13 Jbeta segments, was used to amplify TCR beta CDR3 regions. PCR amplification bias was corrected using a synthetic template baseline for primer optimization and computational correction. The study's processing was this. Reads were annotated to V, D and J genes according to IMGT and were analyzed with immunoSEQ Analyzer, with only productive sequences retained. Clonality was calculated as one minus the Shannon entropy normalized by log2 of the number of productive unique sequences. For each patient and control, public and private clones were evaluated among the 100 most prevalent clones. A clone was defined as Susac-specific if it was absent from the healthy and MS cohorts, from over a thousand published viral clones and from other ImmuneACCESS disease sequences. TCRdb redid the processing of the public reads, applying fastp at Q25 and MiXCR, and retained in-frame beta chains. Rows with a matching CDR3 protein are joined into one entry that keeps the most common DNA and genes. TCRdb's processing, not the authors', yielded these V and J calls. The sample has over 150,000 distinct CDR3 sequences on record, about 96% of them singletons. Together, the top ten hold 0.085% to 0.095% of the sample.

In the case of this clonotype: It has no known antigen specificity. Base quality data are lacking; no much larger clone is found one base away.

Peripheral blood CD8+ and CD4+ T cells from healthy donors, Susac syndrome patients and multiple sclerosis patients were profiled by high-throughput TCR beta sequencing. The multiple sclerosis controls were treatment-naive patients who had stable or active relapsing-remitting disease and met the revised McDonald criteria. Bulk CD8+ and CD4+ T cells were purified magnetically by negative isolation, whereas CD8+ TEMRA cells were enriched by FACS. Blood was drawn into EDTA tubes, processed within 24 hours, and PBMCs were isolated by density gradient centrifugation. PBMCs destined for TCR sequencing were cryopreserved in liquid nitrogen and later thawed in a 37 °C water bath. Purity of sorted or isolated CD4+, CD8+ and CD8+ TEMRA cells was at least 90%.

Sequenced: CD4+ T cells from PBMCs. The TCR was taken from a human donor with multiple sclerosis. The chain was built from TRBV3-1 and TRBJ1-6; a tentative D call is TRBD1 (5 bases match). The CDR3 reads as follows: CASSQEQDNSPLHF. DNA sequence: TGTGCCAGCAGCCAAGAACAGGATAATTCACCCCTCCACTTT.